The 17 T cell receptor beta chains below all came from one sample that was sequenced in a study of CD8+ T cells in alopecia areata. Reverse transcription of extracted RNA yielded cDNA, which provided the sequencing template. Only in-frame clones appear in the TCRdb table, and some are missing; sequencing was by immunoSEQ multiplex PCR. The top ten clones hold 9.5% to 12% of a sample with about 170,000 clones, about 66% of them seen once. The sequencing here drew on CD8+ T cells sorted from blood, taken at week 0. The receptors were sampled from a human donor with alopecia areata.

V is TRBV6-5 and J is TRBJ2-3; perhaps TRBD2 as D (6 bases). Germline values: CDR1 MNHEY, CDR2 SVGAGI. The CDR3 is 15 amino acids. The V end lost 6 bases, the J end lost 0 bases, and 13 bases lay between the germline ends. CDR3 in DNA: TGTGCCAGCAGCCCGGAGCGGGCTAGCACAGATACGCAGTATTTT. As protein: CASSPERASTDTQYF.

This sequence joins TRBV4-1 and TRBJ1-2; D might be TRBD1 (5 bases). This CDR3 is built from 12 residues. V was cut by 3 bases and J by 6 bases, with 8 bases left in between. The germline CDR1 and CDR2 sequences are MGHRA and YSYEKL. The CDR3 region has the DNA TGCGCCAGCAGCCAGGGGCTGAATGGCTACACCTTC. Its protein product is CASSQGLNGYTF.

The chain joins TRBV27 to TRBJ2-7, with D hard to call. This CDR3 is built from 13 residues. Deletions cut 5 bases from V and 0 bases from J, with 8 bases between. Germline-derived CDR1 and CDR2 are MNHEY and SMNVEV (reference sequence). As DNA, the CDR3 is TGTGCCAGCAGTCCCCCGAGCTCCTACGAGCAGTACTTC. Protein: CASSPPSSYEQYF.

In this sample, this clone turned up once. The chain carries TRBV2 and TRBJ1-1, with D uncertain. The germline V and J ends were trimmed by 8 bases and 6 bases, with 10 bases remaining between them. The CDR3 is made up of 11 amino acids. In germline, CDR1 is SNHLY, CDR2 FYNNEI. The CDR3 DNA follows: TGTGCCAGCCCCGACGAAGCTGAAGCTTTCTTT. Protein: CASPDEAEAFF.

This clone has just one count. The chain combines TRBV27 with TRBJ2-7; 8 nucleotides align to TRBD1. The CDR3 consists of 12 residues. Germline V gene sequence: CDR1 MNHEY, CDR2 SMNVEV (reference sequence). V lost 10 bases and J lost 2; bases outside the gene matches: 4. CDR3 coding DNA: TGTGCCACTAGGACAGGGACCTACGAGCAGTACTTC. This sequence encodes CATRTGTYEQYF.

This rearrangement joins TRBV20-1 to TRBJ1-2; D gene ambiguous. Germline V gene data show CDR1 as DFQATT and CDR2 as SNEGSKA (reference sequence). This CDR3 region has 11 residues. The V gene lost 3 bases and the J gene lost 8 bases, with 10 bases spanning the gap. CDR3 sequence: CSARGPGGYTF. The CDR3 bases are TGCAGTGCTAGGGGTCCTGGAGGCTACACCTTC.

This clone was detected only a few times. V usage is TRBV4-1 and J usage is TRBJ2-6, with D tentatively TRBD1 or TRBD2 (5 bases each). The V gene lost 3 bases and the J gene lost 4 bases, with 10 bases spanning the gap. The CDR3 sequence is 15 residues long. Per the germline V gene, CDR1 is MGHRA and CDR2 is YSYEKL. The DNA of the CDR3 is TGCGCCAGCAGCCAGAGGGGCGACGGGGCCAACGTCCTGACTTTC. Translation: CASSQRGDGANVLTF.

The J gene is TRBJ1-1, the V gene TRBV19, with 10 bases that match TRBD1. This CDR3 is built from 13 residues. Germline trimming cut 6 bases from V and 7 bases from J; bases unmatched to any gene: 5. Germline CDR1 and CDR2: LNHDA and SQIVND (reference sequence). In nucleotides, the CDR3 is TGTGCCAGTAGATACGGACAGGGGGATGAAGCTTTCTTT. It specifies CASRYGQGDEAFF.

CDR3 in amino acids: CASSPRTGDYSEAFF. The CDR3 DNA reads as TGCGCCAGCAGTCCGAGGACAGGGGATTATTCTGAAGCTTTCTTT. The rearrangement joins TRBV5-1 to TRBJ1-1; 9 nucleotides align to TRBD1. The germline V gene has CDR1 SGHRS and CDR2 YFSETQ. This CDR3 has 15 residues. Losses at the gene ends were 5 bases for V and 6 bases for J; bases not matched to a gene: 11.

This chain connects TRBV4-1 to TRBJ1-1, with D unresolved. This CDR3 has 13 residues. From germline, CDR1 is MGHRA and CDR2 YSYEKL. V lost 2 bases to trimming and J lost 7 bases, with 11 bases between them. In DNA form, the CDR3 reads TGCGCCAGCAGCCAAATTGAAGGGATTGAAGCTTTCTTT. This translates into CASSQIEGIEAFF.

J is TRBJ2-5 and V is TRBV29-1; possible D gene TRBD1, 5 bases. Germline-derived CDR1 and CDR2 are SQVTM and ANQGSEA. V lost 6 bases and J lost 3, with 11 bases in between. This CDR3 comprises 12 residues. CDR3 coding DNA: TGCAGCGTGCTACAGGTCGAAGAGACCCAGTACTTC. Translation gives CSVLQVEETQYF.

Here the CDR3 DNA reads TGTGCCAGCAGTTCGACAGAAGCCTATGGCTACACCTTC. It encodes CASSSTEAYGYTF. The chain couples TRBV6-5 to TRBJ1-2, with D perhaps matching TRBD1 (5 bases). The CDR3 has 13 residues. The germline V gene encodes CDR1 MNHEY and CDR2 SVGAGI. Trimming stripped 4 bases from V and 4 bases from J, with 10 bases between.

The rearrangement joins TRBV30 to TRBJ2-1; 9 bases match TRBD2. CDR1 and CDR2 from the germline V gene are GTSNPN and SVGIG (reference sequence). This CDR3 region has 16 residues. With 0 bases clipped from V and 9 bases from J, the junction kept 12 bases outside the gene matches. This CDR3 reads CAWSVRLAGSTGEQFF. The CDR3 region has the DNA TGTGCCTGGAGTGTTCGGCTAGCGGGGTCCACGGGTGAGCAGTTCTTC.

There are a few counts of this clone. The J gene is TRBJ1-2, the V gene TRBV9, with D unresolved. The CDR3 is 11 residues long. Trimming took 2 bases from V and 1 from J, leaving 0 bases between them. Germline CDR1 reads SGDLS; CDR2 reads YYNGEE. The CDR3 DNA sequence: TGTGCCAGCAGCGTTAACTATGGCTACACCTTC. This gives the protein CASSVNYGYTF.

V is TRBV7-9 and J is TRBJ2-1; the D gene is possibly TRBD1 (5 bases). Deletions cut 5 bases from V and 0 bases from J, with 11 bases between. CDR1 and CDR2 (germline): SEHNR, FQNEAQ (reference sequence). CDR3 length: 15 amino acids. CDR3 sequence (DNA): TGTGCCAGCAGCCCAGGGATTTACTCCTACAATGAGCAGTTCTTC. Its translation: CASSPGIYSYNEQFF.

This chain links TRBV6-5 with TRBJ2-1; 7 bases align to TRBD2. Trimming removed 2 bases from V and 6 bases from J; junction bases left unmatched: 1. Germline V CDR1 and CDR2: MNHEY, SVGAGI. The length of the CDR3 is 13 residues. CDR3 coding DNA: TGTGCCAGCAGTTACGGGGGGGGCAATGAGCAGTTCTTC. It yields the protein CASSYGGGNEQFF.

The DNA for the CDR3 is TGTGCCAGCAGTTATACGGGGTCCTATAATTCACCCCTCCACTTT. Protein: CASSYTGSYNSPLHF. The rearrangement joins TRBV6-9 to TRBJ1-6, with D hard to call. The germline V and J ends were trimmed by 2 bases and 1 base, with 6 bases remaining between them. The CDR3 contains 15 residues. CDR1 MNHGY and CDR2 SVAAGI come from the germline V gene.